A selection of T cell receptor beta chains follows, all from one sample in a study of OX40 agonist ivuxolimab in advanced cancers. Using immunoSEQ multiplex PCR, the repertoire was profiled, and TCRdb retains in-frame clones only, with some absent. Of about 19,000 clones detected, roughly 85% appear once; the ten largest clones hold approximately 67%. The material sequenced was CD4+ or CD8+ T cells sorted from blood, taken in a trial of the OX40 agonist ivuxolimab. The receptors shown here come from an adult with an advanced solid tumor such as melanoma, head and neck, liver or kidney cancer. Both conserved end residues are part of each CDR3. Fields, in order: CDR3 length, clone size, D gene, J gene, V gene, CDR3 protein, CDR3 DNA. The D gene is left open where the match is weak. The size field is filled for only some rows; it gives once, few, many or a size class.

length: 12
size: .
D: TRBD1
J: TRBJ1-1
V: TRBV7-8
CDR3: CLTGGTGTEAFF
DNA: TGTCTGACAGGGGGTACGGGAACTGAAGCTTTCTTT

length: 13
size: .
D: .
J: TRBJ2-7
V: TRBV6-5
CDR3: CASSYGMGWEQYF
DNA: TGTGCCAGCAGTTACGGGATGGGGTGGGAGCAGTACTTC

length: 11
size: .
D: .
J: TRBJ2-3
V: TRBV30
CDR3: CASGALGTQYF
DNA: TGTGCCTCCGGGGCCCTAGGGACGCAGTATTTT

length: 16
size: .
D: .
J: TRBJ1-2
V: TRBV4-2
CDR3: CASSQDNQGPPYGYTF
DNA: TGTGCCAGCAGCCAAGATAATCAGGGACCCCCTTATGGCTACACCTTC

length: 13
size: .
D: TRBD1
J: TRBJ1-5
V: TRBV27
CDR3: CVSRQGMVQPQHF
DNA: TGTGTCAGCAGACAGGGAATGGTTCAGCCCCAGCATTTT

length: 16
size: .
D: .
J: TRBJ1-5
V: TRBV4-1
CDR3: CASSQGGLPSNQPQHF
DNA: TGCGCCAGCAGCCAAGGTGGATTGCCTAGCAATCAGCCCCAGCATTTT

length: 14
size: .
D: .
J: TRBJ1-5
V: TRBV30
CDR3: CAWSKAGNRQPQHF
DNA: TGTGCCTGGAGTAAGGCAGGGAATCGTCAGCCCCAGCATTTT

length: 13
size: .
D: .
J: TRBJ1-5
V: TRBV11-2
CDR3: CASSLAPNQPQHF
DNA: TGTGCCAGCAGCTTAGCACCCAATCAGCCCCAGCATTTT

length: 16
size: once
D: TRBD2
J: TRBJ2-2
V: TRBV7-9
CDR3: CASNYLTSGNTGELFF
DNA: TGTGCCAGCAACTACTTGACTAGCGGGAATACCGGGGAGCTGTTTTTT

length: 15
size: .
D: .
J: TRBJ1-2
V: TRBV2
CDR3: CASSGRYRDNYGYTF
DNA: TGTGCCAGCAGTGGCCGGTACAGGGATAACTATGGCTACACCTTC

length: 15
size: .
D: .
J: TRBJ1-1
V: TRBV15
CDR3: CATSRAWTLDTEAFF
DNA: TGTGCCACCAGCAGGGCATGGACCTTAGACACTGAAGCTTTCTTT

length: 13
size: .
D: TRBD1
J: TRBJ2-4
V: TRBV7-8
CDR3: CASSLGQGTIQYF
DNA: TGTGCCAGCAGCTTGGGACAGGGAACCATTCAGTACTTC

length: 14
size: .
D: .
J: TRBJ1-1
V: TRBV5-4
CDR3: CASSWGGMNTEAFF
DNA: TGTGCCAGCAGCTGGGGGGGTATGAACACTGAAGCTTTCTTT

length: 14
size: few
D: .
J: TRBJ2-1
V: TRBV7-2
CDR3: CASSFGSPYNEQFF
DNA: TGTGCCAGCAGCTTCGGATCGCCCTACAATGAGCAGTTCTTC

length: 16
size: .
D: TRBD2
J: TRBJ2-1
V: TRBV7-9
CDR3: CASSPPSGSSYNEQFF
DNA: TGTGCCAGCAGCCCTCCTAGCGGGAGCTCCTACAATGAGCAGTTCTTC

length: 13
size: .
D: .
J: TRBJ1-3
V: TRBV10-3
CDR3: CAIRQSSGNTIYF
DNA: TGTGCCATCAGGCAGAGCTCTGGAAACACCATATATTTT

length: 16
size: .
D: TRBD2
J: TRBJ2-7
V: TRBV5-1
CDR3: CASSLGLVREGYEQYF
DNA: TGCGCCAGCAGCTTGGGGCTTGTTCGGGAGGGCTACGAGCAGTACTTC

length: 12
size: once
D: .
J: TRBJ2-3
V: TRBV7-6
CDR3: CASSLGTNTQYF
DNA: TGTGCCAGCAGCTTAGGGACAAATACGCAGTATTTT